The TCR beta chain described here comes from a study of CD8+ T cells in alopecia areata. Overall study context: Tofacitinib was given for 6 to 18 months, then stopped for 6 months.

RNA was extracted and reverse transcribed into cDNA as the sequencing template. The table came from immunoSEQ multiplex PCR; TCRdb's copy has only in-frame clones and leaves some out. The sample consists of 180,000 or so clones, less than 70% of them appearing once. The treatment here: oral pan-JAK inhibitor, 5-10 mg twice daily. This CDR3 has 11 amino acids. The V gene's germline CDR1 is SGHAT and CDR2 FQNNGV. Trimming removed 3 bases at V and 8 bases at J, with 7 bases between. This sample comprised CD8+ T cells sorted from blood, obtained at week 24, from a patient treated with tofacitinib. The chain employs TRBV11-2 and TRBJ1-2; possibly TRBD1 for D (6 bases). This TCR came from a human donor with alopecia areata. The CDR3 loop reads CASSFGGGYTF. The DNA of the CDR3 is TGTGCCAGCAGCTTTGGGGGCGGCTACACCTTC.